Listed below are T cell receptor beta chains from one sample, sequenced in a study of T cells in Graves' hyperthyroidism and ophthalmopathy. Via MiXCR, TCRdb re-called the multiplex PCR reads, giving one row per CDR3 protein. The sample shows about 570,000 distinct CDR3 sequences, 46% of them seen only once. The sequenced sample consisted of peripheral blood or thyroid tissue (not recorded which). All receptors derive from an adult woman with Graves' disease, either hyperthyroidism or ophthalmopathy (not recorded which). Both conserved end residues are part of each CDR3. Fields, in order: V gene, CDR3 length, J gene, D gene, CDR3 protein. The D gene is left open where the match is weak.

>TRBV25-1|14|TRBJ2-7|TRBD2
CASSELAGTYEQYF
>TRBV11-2|15|TRBJ1-1|NA
CASSPWDKKDTEAFF
>TRBV7-8|14|TRBJ1-5|NA
CASSPRTTREPQHF
>TRBV10-3|13|TRBJ2-2|NA
CAIREGGAGELFF
>TRBV10-3|14|TRBJ2-7|NA
CAISEPPNAHEQYF
>TRBV30|13|TRBJ1-2|TRBD1
CAWRAEGTVGYTF
>TRBV20-1|14|TRBJ1-5|NA
CSASGGGTGQPQHF
>TRBV7-8|14|TRBJ1-1|NA
CASSSTYAATEAFF
>TRBV6-1|14|TRBJ1-5|NA
CAISEASSNQPQHF
>TRBV2|12|TRBJ1-1|NA
CASTTTGTEAFF
>TRBV10-3|14|TRBJ2-5|TRBD2
CATKAGGAVETQYF
>TRBV25-1|13|TRBJ2-7|TRBD1
CASRDRGAYEQYF
>TRBV10-3|14|TRBJ1-1|NA
CAISALQKNTEAFF
>TRBV7-2|16|TRBJ1-2|NA
CASSLASGGNNYGYTF
>TRBV7-9|14|TRBJ1-1|TRBD1
CASSRSGQATEAFF
>TRBV12-3/TRBV12-4|16|TRBJ2-2|TRBD1
CASSRRDRDGNRELFF
>TRBV20-1|12|TRBJ2-6|NA
CSGRVGANVLTF
>TRBV2|14|TRBJ1-5|TRBD1
CASSRQGNGQPQHF
>TRBV2|15|TRBJ1-2|NA
CASTANVRGHYGYTF
>TRBV2|16|TRBJ1-5|TRBD1
CASSKTGGMGARTQHF
>TRBV3-1|14|TRBJ1-1|NA
CASSLRRGGTEAFF
>TRBV10-1|13|TRBJ1-5|NA
CASVGGGNQPQHF
>TRBV10-3|13|TRBJ2-5|NA
CAISEGQGETQYF
>TRBV15|14|TRBJ2-7|NA
CATSTDRGTYEQYF
>TRBV30|14|TRBJ1-1|NA
CAWIAVEANTEAFF
>TRBV7-9|15|NA|TRBD2
CASSDGLAGRNEQFF
>TRBV7-6|16|TRBJ2-7|TRBD2
CASSSSVTSGNYEQYF
>TRBV20-1|18|TRBJ1-5|TRBD1
CSARDSPDRADGNQPQHF
>TRBV10-1|14|TRBJ2-7|NA
CASSDGRINYEQYF
>TRBV25-1|13|TRBJ2-2|NA
CASSEQATGELFF
>TRBV5-1|14|TRBJ1-4|NA
CASSLGLENEKLFF
>TRBV7-3|16|TRBJ2-2|TRBD2
CASSSGTSAGTGELFF
>TRBV4-2|15|TRBJ2-7|NA
CASSQERYPLYEQYF
>TRBV15|14|TRBJ1-2|NA
CATSSLRQDYGYTF
>TRBV4-1|15|TRBJ1-2|TRBD1
CASSPQRTGLGGYTF
>TRBV5-1|15|TRBJ2-2|NA
CASSLGGMGTGELFF
>TRBV29-1|15|TRBJ1-2|NA
CSVTLNRDSRNGYTF
>TRBV12-3/TRBV12-4|13|TRBJ2-2|NA
CASSLISSGELFF
>TRBV25-1|18|TRBJ1-5|NA
CASSDKPRDTNSNQPQHF
>TRBV25-1|13|TRBJ2-5|TRBD1
CASNQGAQDAWYF
>TRBV20-1|14|TRBJ1-2|NA
CSARDPMGGLGYTF
>TRBV11-3|14|TRBJ2-7|NA
CASSLNLASREQYF
>TRBV24-1|19|TRBJ2-6|NA
CATSDPIADRTLGANVLTF
>TRBV2|14|TRBJ2-5|NA
CASSGPAQQETQYF
>TRBV12-3/TRBV12-4|19|TRBJ2-7|NA
CASSLTRGTIGRRVYEQYF
>TRBV28|13|TRBJ1-1|NA
CASSLLVSTEAFF
>TRBV7-9|16|TRBJ1-1|NA
CASSSSLRDGKTEAFF
>TRBV30|13|TRBJ1-5|NA
CAWSETNQQPQHF
>TRBV7-9|15|TRBJ2-5|NA
CASSQSSMGEETQYF
>TRBV7-2|12|TRBJ2-5|NA
CASSPGLETQYF
>TRBV7-4|14|TRBJ1-2|NA
CASSLGPERRGYTF
>TRBV7-2|11|TRBJ2-7|NA
CAHRGGYEQYF
>TRBV7-9|13|TRBJ2-5|NA
CASSLGLPSAQYF
>TRBV4-1|14|TRBJ1-1|NA
CASSQWTANTEAFF
>TRBV7-8|13|TRBJ1-5|NA
CASSTDVNQPQHF